The T cell receptor (beta chain) under discussion was sequenced for a study of cytomegalovirus exposure and HLA in healthy donors. Findings and caveats of the study: Later analysis showed TCR association rates varying by HLA locus, highest for DRB1 and lowest for HLA-C. A classifier reportedly called cytomegalovirus status with high sensitivity and specificity.

It was with 60 Vbeta and 13 Jbeta primers that the PCR ran. Method: immunoSEQ multiplex PCR; TCRdb's copy keeps in-frame clones and lacks some. Here the sample spans about 110,000 clones, roughly 78% being singletons. A note on this clone: Its antigen remains unknown.

The sample comprised PBMCs. The clonotype originates from a woman aged 30 to 39 in good health and CMV-seronegative.

CDR3 region: CASSLVRPPYEQYF. The DNA of the CDR3 is TGTGCCAGCAGCTTGGTGCGGCCCCCCTACGAGCAGTACTTC. The chain combines TRBV5-6 with TRBJ2-7, with D uncertain. The germline CDR1 and CDR2 sequences are SGHDT and YYEEEE. V was trimmed by 0 bases and J by 2 bases, leaving 9 bases between them. The CDR3 contains 14 residues.